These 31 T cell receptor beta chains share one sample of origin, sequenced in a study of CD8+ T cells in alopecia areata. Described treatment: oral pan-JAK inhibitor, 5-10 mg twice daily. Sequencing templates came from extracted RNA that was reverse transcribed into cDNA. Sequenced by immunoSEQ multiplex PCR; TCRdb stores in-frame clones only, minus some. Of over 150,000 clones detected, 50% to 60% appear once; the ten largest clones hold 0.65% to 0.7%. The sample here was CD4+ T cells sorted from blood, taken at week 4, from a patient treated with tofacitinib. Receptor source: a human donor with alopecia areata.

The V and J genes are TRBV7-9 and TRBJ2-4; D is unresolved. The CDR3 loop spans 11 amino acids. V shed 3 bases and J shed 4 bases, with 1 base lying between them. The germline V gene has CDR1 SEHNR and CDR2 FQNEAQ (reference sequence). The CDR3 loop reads CASSLKNIQYF. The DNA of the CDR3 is TGTGCCAGCAGCTTGAAAAACATTCAGTACTTC.

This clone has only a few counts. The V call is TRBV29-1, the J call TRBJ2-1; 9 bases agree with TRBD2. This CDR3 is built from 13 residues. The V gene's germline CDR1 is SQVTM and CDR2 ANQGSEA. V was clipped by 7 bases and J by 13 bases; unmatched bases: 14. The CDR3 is CSARGVAGVVQFF. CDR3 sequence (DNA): TGCAGCGCTCGAGGGGTAGCGGGAGTTGTTCAGTTCTTC.

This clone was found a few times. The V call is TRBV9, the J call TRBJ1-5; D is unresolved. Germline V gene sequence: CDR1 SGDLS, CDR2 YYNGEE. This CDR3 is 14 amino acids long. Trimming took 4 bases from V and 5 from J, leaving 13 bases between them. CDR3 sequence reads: CASSTSTEYQPQHF. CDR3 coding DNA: TGTGCCAGCAGCACGAGCACGGAATATCAGCCCCAGCATTTT.

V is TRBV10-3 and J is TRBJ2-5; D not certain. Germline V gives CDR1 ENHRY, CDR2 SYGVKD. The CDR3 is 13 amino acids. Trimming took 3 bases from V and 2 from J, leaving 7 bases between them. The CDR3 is CAISDRRQETQYF. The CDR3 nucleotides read TGTGCCATCAGTGACAGGCGTCAAGAGACCCAGTACTTC.

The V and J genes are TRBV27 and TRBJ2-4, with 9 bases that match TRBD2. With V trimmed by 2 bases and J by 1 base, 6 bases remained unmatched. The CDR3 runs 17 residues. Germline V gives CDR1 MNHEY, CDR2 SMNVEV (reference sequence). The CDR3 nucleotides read TGTGCCAGCAGTTTAGGAGGCGGGAGGGGGGCCAAAAACATTCAGTACTTC. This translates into CASSLGGGRGAKNIQYF.

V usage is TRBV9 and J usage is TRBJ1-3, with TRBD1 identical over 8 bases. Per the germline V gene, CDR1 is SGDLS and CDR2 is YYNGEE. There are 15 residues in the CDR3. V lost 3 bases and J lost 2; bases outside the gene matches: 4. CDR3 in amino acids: CASSDVRGPGNTIYF. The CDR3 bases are TGTGCCAGCAGCGACGTCAGGGGGCCTGGAAACACCATATATTTT.

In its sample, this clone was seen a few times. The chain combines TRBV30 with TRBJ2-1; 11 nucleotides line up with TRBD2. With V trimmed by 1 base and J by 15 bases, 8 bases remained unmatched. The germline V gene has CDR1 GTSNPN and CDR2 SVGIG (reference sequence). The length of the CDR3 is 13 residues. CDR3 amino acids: CAWSERGTSGGFF. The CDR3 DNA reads TGTGCCTGGAGTGAAAGGGGGACTAGCGGTGGGTTCTTC.

The CDR3 is CASSLGLAGGNTQYF. CDR3 bases: TGTGCCAGCAGCTTAGGCCTAGCGGGAGGTAATACGCAGTATTTT. This chain connects TRBV11-2 to TRBJ2-3; 11 positions match TRBD2. The germline V gene has CDR1 SGHAT and CDR2 FQNNGV. This CDR3 has 15 residues. J gave up 7 bases and V 1 base, and 4 bases lay outside the gene matches.

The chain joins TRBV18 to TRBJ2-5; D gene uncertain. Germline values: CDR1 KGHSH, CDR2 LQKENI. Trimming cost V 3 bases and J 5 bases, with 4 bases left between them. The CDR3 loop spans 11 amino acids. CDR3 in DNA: TGTGCCAGCTCACCGGCGGAGACCCAGTACTTC. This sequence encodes CASSPAETQYF.

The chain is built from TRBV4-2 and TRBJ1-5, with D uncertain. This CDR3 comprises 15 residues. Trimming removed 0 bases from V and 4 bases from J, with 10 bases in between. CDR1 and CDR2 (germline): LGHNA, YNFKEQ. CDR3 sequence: CASSQDLGKNQPQHF. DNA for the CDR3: TGTGCCAGCAGCCAAGATCTGGGCAAAAATCAGCCCCAGCATTTT.

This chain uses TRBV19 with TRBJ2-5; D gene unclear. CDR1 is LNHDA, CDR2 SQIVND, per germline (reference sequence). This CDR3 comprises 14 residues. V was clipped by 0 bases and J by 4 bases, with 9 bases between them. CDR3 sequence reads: CASSIDRWGETQYF. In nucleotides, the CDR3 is TGTGCCAGTAGTATAGATCGGTGGGGAGAGACCCAGTACTTC.

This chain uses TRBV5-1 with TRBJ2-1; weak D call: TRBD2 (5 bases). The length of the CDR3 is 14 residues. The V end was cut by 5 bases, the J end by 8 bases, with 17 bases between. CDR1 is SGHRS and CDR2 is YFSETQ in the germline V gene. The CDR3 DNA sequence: TGCGCCAGCAGTTCACGACCGGACTCGGATGAGCAGTTCTTC. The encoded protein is CASSSRPDSDEQFF.

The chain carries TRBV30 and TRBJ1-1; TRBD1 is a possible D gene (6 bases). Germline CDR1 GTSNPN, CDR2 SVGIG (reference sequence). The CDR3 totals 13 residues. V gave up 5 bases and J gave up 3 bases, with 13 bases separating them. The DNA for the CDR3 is TGTGCCTGGGGTAAGACAGGAGACACTGAAGCTTTCTTT. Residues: CAWGKTGDTEAFF.

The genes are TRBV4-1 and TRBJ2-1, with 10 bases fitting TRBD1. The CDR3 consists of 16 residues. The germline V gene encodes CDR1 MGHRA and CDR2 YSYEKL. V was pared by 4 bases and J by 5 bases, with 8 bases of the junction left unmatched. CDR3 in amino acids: CASSRTGTGDHNEQFF. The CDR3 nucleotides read TGCGCCAGCAGCCGAACCGGGACAGGGGACCACAATGAGCAGTTCTTC.

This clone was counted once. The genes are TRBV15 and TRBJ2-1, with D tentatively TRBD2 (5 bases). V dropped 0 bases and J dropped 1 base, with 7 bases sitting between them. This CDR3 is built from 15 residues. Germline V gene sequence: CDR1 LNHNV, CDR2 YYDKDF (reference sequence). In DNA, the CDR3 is TGTGCCACCAGCAGAGAAAGGAGGTCCTACAATGAGCAGTTCTTC. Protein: CATSRERRSYNEQFF.

CDR3 in amino acids: CASSESGQSGNTIYF. Written as DNA, the CDR3 is TGTGCCAGCAGTGAGTCGGGGCAATCTGGAAACACCATATATTTT. The chain is built from TRBV25-1 and TRBJ1-3, with a possible D match to TRBD1 (5 bases). CDR1 and CDR2 from the germline V gene are MGHDK and SYGVNS. The CDR3 extends over 15 amino acids. V lost 3 bases and J 1 base, leaving 10 bases between the germline ends.

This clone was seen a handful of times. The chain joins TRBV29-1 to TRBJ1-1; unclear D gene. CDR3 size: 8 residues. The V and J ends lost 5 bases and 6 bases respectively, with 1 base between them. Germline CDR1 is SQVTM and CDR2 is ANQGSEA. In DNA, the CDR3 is TGCAGCGTTCCTGAAGCTTTCTTT. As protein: CSVPEAFF. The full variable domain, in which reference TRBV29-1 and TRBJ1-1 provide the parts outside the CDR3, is SAVISQKPSRDICQRGTSLTIQCQVDSQVTMMFWYRQQPGQSLTLIATANQGSEATYESGFVIDKFPISRPNLTFSTLTVSNMSPEDSSIYLCSVPEAFFGQGTRLTVV.

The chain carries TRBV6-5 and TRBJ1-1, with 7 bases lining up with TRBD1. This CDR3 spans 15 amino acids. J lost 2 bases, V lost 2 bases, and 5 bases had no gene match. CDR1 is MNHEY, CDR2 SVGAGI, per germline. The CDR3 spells CASSYLTGSNTEAFF. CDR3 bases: TGTGCCAGCAGTTACCTGACAGGGTCAAACACTGAAGCTTTCTTT.

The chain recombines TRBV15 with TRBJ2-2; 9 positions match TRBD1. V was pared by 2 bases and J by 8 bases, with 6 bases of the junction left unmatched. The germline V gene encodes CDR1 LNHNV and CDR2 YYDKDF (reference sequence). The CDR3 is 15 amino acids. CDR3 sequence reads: CATSRKGQGGGELFF. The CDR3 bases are TGTGCCACCAGCAGAAAGGGACAGGGAGGAGGGGAGCTGTTTTTT.

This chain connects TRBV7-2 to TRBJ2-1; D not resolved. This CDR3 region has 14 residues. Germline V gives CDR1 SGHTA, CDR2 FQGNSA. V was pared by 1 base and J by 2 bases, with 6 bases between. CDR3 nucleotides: TGTGCCAGCAGCTTAGAGCCTGCCTACAATGAGCAGTTCTTC. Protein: CASSLEPAYNEQFF.

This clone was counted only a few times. The CDR3 loop reads CASSPGLAGNTGELFF. The CDR3 DNA sequence: TGTGCCAGCAGTCCTGGACTAGCGGGGAACACCGGGGAGCTGTTTTTT. The V call is TRBV2, the J call TRBJ2-2; the match to TRBD2 covers 11 bases. Looked up from germline, CDR1 is SNHLY and CDR2 is FYNNEI. This CDR3 comprises 16 residues. The ends lost 5 bases at V and 1 base at J; junction bases unmatched: 3.

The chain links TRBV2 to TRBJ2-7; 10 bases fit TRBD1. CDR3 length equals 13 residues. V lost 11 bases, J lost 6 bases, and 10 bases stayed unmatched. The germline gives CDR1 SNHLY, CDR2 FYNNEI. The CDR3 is CADRGTGAGEQYF. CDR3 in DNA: TGTGCCGACCGCGGGACAGGGGCCGGCGAGCAGTACTTC.

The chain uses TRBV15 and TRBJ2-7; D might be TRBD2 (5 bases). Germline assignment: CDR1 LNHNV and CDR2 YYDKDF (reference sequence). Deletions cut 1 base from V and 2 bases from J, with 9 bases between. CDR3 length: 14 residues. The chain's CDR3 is CATSRGPGAYEQYF. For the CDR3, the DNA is TGTGCCACCAGCAGAGGCCCCGGGGCCTACGAGCAGTACTTC. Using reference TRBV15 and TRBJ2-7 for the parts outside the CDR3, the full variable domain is DAMVIQNPRYQVTQFGKPVTLSCSQTLNHNVMYWYQQKSSQAPKLLFHYYDKDFNNEADTPDNFQSRRPNTSFCFLDIRSPGLGDTAMYLCATSRGPGAYEQYFGPGTRLTVT.

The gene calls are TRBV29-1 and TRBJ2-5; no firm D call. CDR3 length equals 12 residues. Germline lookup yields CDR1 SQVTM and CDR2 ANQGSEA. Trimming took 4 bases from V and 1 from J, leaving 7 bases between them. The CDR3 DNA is TGCAGCGTTGCCCGCTTCCAAGAGACCCAGTACTTC. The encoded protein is CSVARFQETQYF.

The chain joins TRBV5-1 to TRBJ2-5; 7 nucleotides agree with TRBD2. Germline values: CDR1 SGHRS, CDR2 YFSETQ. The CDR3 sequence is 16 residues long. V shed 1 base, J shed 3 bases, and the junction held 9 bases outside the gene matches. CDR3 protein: CASSLTPGGPKETQYF. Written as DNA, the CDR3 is TGCGCCAGCAGCTTGACCCCGGGGGGACCTAAAGAGACCCAGTACTTC.

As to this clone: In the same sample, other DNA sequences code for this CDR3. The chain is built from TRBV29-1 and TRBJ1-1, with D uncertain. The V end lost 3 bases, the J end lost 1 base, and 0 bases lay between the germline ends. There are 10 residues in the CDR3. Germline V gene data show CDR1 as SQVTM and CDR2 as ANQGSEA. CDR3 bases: TGCAGCGTTGAGAACACTGAAGCTTTCTTT. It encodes CSVENTEAFF.

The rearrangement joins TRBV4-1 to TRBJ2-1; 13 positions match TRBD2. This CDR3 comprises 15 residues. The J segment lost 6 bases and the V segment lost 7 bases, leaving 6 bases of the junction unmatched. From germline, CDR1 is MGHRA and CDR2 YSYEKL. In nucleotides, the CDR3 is TGCGCCAGCACCCCTACTAGCGGGAGGGCCAATGAGCAGTTCTTC. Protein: CASTPTSGRANEQFF.

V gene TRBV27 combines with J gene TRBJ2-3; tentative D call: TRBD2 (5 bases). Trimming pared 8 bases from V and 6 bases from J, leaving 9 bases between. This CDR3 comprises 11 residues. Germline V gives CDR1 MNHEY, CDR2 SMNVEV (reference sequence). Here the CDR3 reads CASCGEDTQYF. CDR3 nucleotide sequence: TGTGCCAGCTGTGGGGAGGATACGCAGTATTTT.

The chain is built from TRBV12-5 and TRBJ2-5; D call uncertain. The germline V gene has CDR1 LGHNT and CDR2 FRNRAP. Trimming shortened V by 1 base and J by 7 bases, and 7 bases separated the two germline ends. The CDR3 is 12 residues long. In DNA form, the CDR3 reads TGTGCTAGTGGTTTGGGGAAGGGGACCCAGTACTTC. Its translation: CASGLGKGTQYF.

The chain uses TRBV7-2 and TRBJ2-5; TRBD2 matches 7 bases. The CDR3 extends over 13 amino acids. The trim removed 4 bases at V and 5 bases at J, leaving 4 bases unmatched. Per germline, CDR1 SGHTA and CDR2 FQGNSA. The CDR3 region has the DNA TGTGCCAGCAGCTACCCCGGGGGGGAGACCCAGTACTTC. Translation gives CASSYPGGETQYF.

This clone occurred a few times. DNA of the CDR3: TGCGCCAGCAGCCAAGTTTGGGGCCCTGACAGTTCGGAGCTGCCCTACGAGCAGTACTTC. Protein product: CASSQVWGPDSSELPYEQYF. This chain connects TRBV4-3 to TRBJ2-7; D might be TRBD1 (5 bases). The germline V gene encodes CDR1 LGHNA and CDR2 YSLEER. V lost 1 base, J lost 2 bases, and 27 bases lay in between. The CDR3 sequence is 20 residues long.